This TCR beta chain is drawn from a study of T-cell memory formation after mild COVID-19. V was shortened by 3 bases and J by 2 bases, with 8 bases between the two germline ends. CDR3 length: 14 residues. Germline CDR1 SGHDN, CDR2 FVKESK. TCRdb re-derived calls from the 5' RACE reads in MiXCR, one entry per CDR3 protein. The repertoire holds approximately 260,000 distinct CDR3 sequences, with 15% to 20% as singletons. This clonotype was seen a handful of times. This sequence was found in a man younger than 35 who had mild COVID-19 (a few samples of this study predate the infection). Cell type and time point are not known. V usage is TRBV14 and J usage is TRBJ1-5; D is uncertain. Specimen: PBMCs or a T cell subset sorted from them (not recorded which). The CDR3 spells CASSHGGGNQPQHF. DNA of the CDR3: TGTGCCAGCAGCCATGGTGGAGGCAATCAGCCCCAGCATTTT.